Shown below are 20 T cell receptor beta chains from a single sample sequenced in a study of blood T cell repertoires in COVID-19. TCRdb's table, derived via immunoSEQ multiplex PCR, lists solely in-frame clones and lacks some. The profile shows 200,000 to 300,000 clones, 84% of them singletons. Sequencing was done on a sample of peripheral blood. Receptors were obtained from a woman aged 40 to 50 who had recovered from COVID-19.

The gene calls are TRBV4-1 and TRBJ2-1; 10 bases agree with TRBD1. Germline V gene data show CDR1 as MGHRA and CDR2 as YSYEKL. The CDR3 spans 16 residues. Unmatched junction bases numbered 5, after V lost 2 bases and J lost 4 bases. The CDR3 DNA reads TGCGCCAGCAGCCAAACGGGACAGGGGAGTTACAATGAGCAGTTCTTC. Translation gives CASSQTGQGSYNEQFF.

The rearrangement uses TRBV7-3 and TRBJ2-2; D perhaps matches TRBD2 (6 bases). V shed 8 bases and J shed 4 bases, with 11 bases lying between them. Per the germline V gene, CDR1 is SGHTA and CDR2 is FQGTGA. This CDR3 has 13 amino acids. In DNA form, the CDR3 reads TGTGCCAGCGGGACTTATACCACCGGGGAGCTGTTTTTT. Its translation is CASGTYTTGELFF.

The rearrangement links TRBV20-1 to TRBJ2-1, with TRBD2 matching 8 bases. The germline V gene has CDR1 DFQATT and CDR2 SNEGSKA (reference sequence). Unmatched junction bases numbered 4, after V lost 3 bases and J lost 3 bases. The CDR3 spans 14 residues. CDR3 region: CSASGSGVYNEQFF. CDR3 coding DNA: TGCAGTGCTAGTGGTAGCGGGGTCTACAATGAGCAGTTCTTC.

This chain connects TRBV5-1 to TRBJ1-1, with 8 bases fitting TRBD1. Trimming at V came to 4 bases and at J to 4 bases, leaving 6 bases not matched to a gene. Germline V CDR1 and CDR2: SGHRS, YFSETQ. CDR3 length equals 14 residues. The CDR3 sequence is CASSLDRGGTEAFF. The DNA for the CDR3 is TGCGCCAGCAGCCTTGACAGGGGCGGCACTGAAGCTTTCTTT.

V usage is TRBV9 and J usage is TRBJ1-1; D remains ambiguous. Trimming took 1 base from V and 1 from J, leaving 5 bases between them. Germline CDR1 and CDR2: SGDLS and YYNGEE. This CDR3 is built from 13 residues. DNA of the CDR3: TGTGCCAGCAGCGTATATCGGAACACTGAAGCTTTCTTT. Protein: CASSVYRNTEAFF.

J is TRBJ2-7 and V is TRBV27; tentative D call: TRBD2 (7 bases). Trimming pared 4 bases from V and 0 bases from J, leaving 10 bases between. The CDR3 is 14 amino acids. Germline assignment: CDR1 MNHEY and CDR2 SMNVEV (reference sequence). CDR3 amino acids: CASSWGGPSYEQYF. Written as DNA, the CDR3 is TGTGCCAGCAGTTGGGGGGGCCCCTCCTACGAGCAGTACTTC.

This clone was picked up one time. This chain links TRBV27 with TRBJ2-7, with no clear D. The CDR3 loop spans 13 amino acids. Germline V gene lookup returns CDR1 MNHEY and CDR2 SMNVEV (reference sequence). Trimming left V 5 bases short and J 0 bases short, with 8 bases between. The CDR3 is CASSKQNSYEQYF. CDR3 bases: TGTGCCAGCAGTAAACAGAACTCCTACGAGCAGTACTTC.

This CDR3 is CASSVLGQGGNEKLFF. The CDR3 bases are TGTGCCAGCAGCGTGCTGGGACAGGGGGGCAATGAAAAACTGTTTTTT. The V and J genes are TRBV7-9 and TRBJ1-4; 11 bases agree with TRBD1. Trimming cost V 5 bases and J 5 bases; bases outside gene matches: 7. The CDR3 has 16 amino acids. Germline V gene data show CDR1 as SEHNR and CDR2 as FQNEAQ (reference sequence).

V gene TRBV7-9 combines with J gene TRBJ2-5; TRBD1 might be the D (6 bases). Trimming stripped 2 bases from V and 0 bases from J, with 10 bases between. The germline V gene encodes CDR1 SEHNR and CDR2 FQNEAQ (reference sequence). This CDR3 is 15 amino acids long. CDR3 bases: TGTGCCAGCAGCTTAACATGGGACAACCAAGAGACCCAGTACTTC. Encoded protein: CASSLTWDNQETQYF.

This sequence joins TRBV7-9 and TRBJ2-7, with 9 bases fitting TRBD1. The CDR3 extends over 13 amino acids. V lost 6 bases, J lost 5 bases, and 5 bases stayed unmatched. Germline V lookup: CDR1 SEHNR, CDR2 FQNEAQ (reference sequence). CDR3 bases: TGTGCCAGCAGGCGGGGGACAGGGAACGAGCAGTACTTC. Protein: CASRRGTGNEQYF.

The V gene is TRBV5-1, the J gene TRBJ1-6; possible D gene TRBD1, 6 bases. Germline-derived CDR1 and CDR2 are SGHRS and YFSETQ. This CDR3 is 13 amino acids long. V was trimmed by 7 bases and J by 4 bases, leaving 9 bases between them. CDR3 region: CASRQEYNSPLHF. In DNA, the CDR3 is TGCGCCAGCCGACAGGAGTATAATTCACCCCTCCACTTT.

The V and J genes are TRBV28 and TRBJ2-7; tentative D call: TRBD2 (5 bases). The CDR3 totals 14 residues. The V end lost 3 bases, the J end lost 4 bases, and 13 bases lay between the germline ends. CDR1 is MDHEN, CDR2 SYDVKM, per germline. The CDR3 DNA is TGTGCCAGCAGTTTCTTGGGAGATGCTTACGAGCAGTACTTC. Residues: CASSFLGDAYEQYF.

The rearrangement joins TRBV10-3 to TRBJ1-5; a weak D match, TRBD1 (5 bases). V was pared by 5 bases and J by 4 bases, with 15 bases between. Per the germline V gene, CDR1 is ENHRY and CDR2 is SYGVKD. The CDR3 consists of 15 residues. CDR3: CAISPGGSQNQPQHF. The CDR3 region has the DNA TGTGCCATCAGTCCGGGGGGGTCCCAAAATCAGCCCCAGCATTTT.

This clone showed up many times. This chain uses TRBV2 with TRBJ2-7, with a weak D call TRBD2 (6 bases). The CDR3 has 15 residues. Germline V gene sequence: CDR1 SNHLY, CDR2 FYNNEI. V was clipped by 2 bases and J by 2 bases, with 13 bases between them. The CDR3 DNA reads TGTGCCAGCAGTGAATCGGGAGACCAGGCCTACGAGCAGTACTTC. Its translation is CASSESGDQAYEQYF. The full variable domain, its missing parts supplied by reference TRBV2 and TRBJ2-7, is EPEVTQTPSHQVTQMGQEVILRCVPISNHLYFYWYRQILGQKVEFLVSFYNNEISEKSEIFDDQFSVERPDGSNFTLKIRSTKLEDSAMYFCASSESGDQAYEQYFGPGTRLTVT.

The chain uses TRBV28 and TRBJ1-1; tentatively, D is TRBD1 (5 bases). Germline values: CDR1 MDHEN, CDR2 SYDVKM. CDR3 length: 15 residues. The V end lost 4 bases, the J end lost 0 bases, and 12 bases lay between the germline ends. This CDR3 reads CASSSGGGVNTEAFF. CDR3 coding DNA: TGTGCCAGCAGTTCCGGGGGTGGGGTGAACACTGAAGCTTTCTTT. Looking up the rest from reference TRBV28 and TRBJ1-1 gives the full variable domain: DVKVTQSSRYLVKRTGEKVFLECVQDMDHENMFWYRQDPGLGLRLIYFSYDVKMKEKGDIPEGYSVSREKKERFSLILESASTNQTSMYLCASSSGGGVNTEAFFGQGTRLTVV.

This clone was detected only a few times. This chain links TRBV2 with TRBJ2-5, with D possibly being TRBD2 (5 bases). In germline, CDR1 is SNHLY, CDR2 FYNNEI. V was clipped by 6 bases and J by 2 bases, with 10 bases between them. The CDR3 is made up of 13 amino acids. This CDR3 is CASSTGTQETQYF. Written as DNA, the CDR3 is TGTGCCAGCAGCACGGGAACGCAAGAGACCCAGTACTTC.

The gene calls are TRBV27 and TRBJ2-3; TRBD2 is a possible D gene (7 bases). Per the germline V gene, CDR1 is MNHEY and CDR2 is SMNVEV (reference sequence). The CDR3 extends over 14 amino acids. V was shortened by 2 bases and J by 6 bases, with 12 bases between the two germline ends. CDR3 sequence (DNA): TGTGCCAGCAGTTTAGCGGGGGCAACTGATACGCAGTATTTT. Translated: CASSLAGATDTQYF.

The chain joins TRBV6-2 or TRBV6-3 to TRBJ2-7, with 8 bases matching TRBD1. The CDR3 sequence is 14 residues long. The V segment lost 5 bases and the J segment 3 bases; nucleotides outside the gene matches: 6. The germline CDR1 and CDR2 sequences are MNHEY and SVGEGT. The CDR3 sequence: CASSTRDRHYEQYF. The CDR3 DNA reads TGTGCCAGCAGTACCCGGGACAGGCACTACGAGCAGTACTTC.

This clone was observed a handful of times. The chain combines TRBV6-6 with TRBJ1-2; 7 nucleotides match TRBD1. Trimming took 2 bases from V and 5 from J; bases not matched to a gene: 5. Germline CDR1 and CDR2: MNHNY and SVGAGI (reference sequence). CDR3 length: 14 residues. CDR3 amino acids: CASSYTGQLYGYTF. The CDR3 coding sequence is TGTGCCAGCAGTTACACGGGACAGCTTTATGGCTACACCTTC.

This clone has only a few counts. The chain links TRBV5-1 to TRBJ1-6; no definite D call. The CDR3 has 14 amino acids. Per the germline V gene, CDR1 is SGHRS and CDR2 is YFSETQ. The V gene lost 0 bases and the J gene lost 8 bases, with 9 bases spanning the gap. The CDR3 nucleotides read TGCGCCAGCAGCTTGGGTGAGGGAGATTCACCCCTCCACTTT. This codes for CASSLGEGDSPLHF.